The rows below give T cell receptor beta chains drawn from one sample of a study of T cells after yellow fever vaccination. From the 5' RACE reads, TCRdb called clonotypes with MiXCR, one entry per CDR3 protein. The data show 300,000 or so distinct CDR3 sequences, around 10% seen once. This specimen consisted of CD4+ T cells sorted from PBMCs, obtained 5 days after the yellow fever booster vaccination. The receptors originated from a man younger than 35 who received the YFV17D yellow fever vaccine. Each CDR3 is given with its conserved first and last residue. A D gene is named only where the DNA matches it firmly. Clone size, where shown, is once, few, many, or a class for clones that have expanded.

TRBD2,TRBJ2-1,TRBV15,.,CATSRGLAGGDNEQFF,TGTGCCACCAGCAGAGGACTAGCGGGGGGGGACAATGAGCAGTTCTTC
TRBD1,TRBJ1-2,TRBV29-1,.,CSGGQGVGYGYTF,TGCAGCGGAGGACAGGGGGTGGGATATGGCTACACCTTC
TRBD2,TRBJ2-5,TRBV20-1,few,CSARIASGDQETQYF,TGCAGTGCTAGAATTGCTAGCGGGGACCAAGAGACCCAGTACTTC
TRBD1,TRBJ2-1,TRBV29-1,many,CSVVPHRGPYNEQFF,TGCAGCGTTGTACCCCACAGGGGCCCCTACAATGAGCAGTTCTTC
.,TRBJ1-6,TRBV6-1,.,CASSPDRSPLHF,TGTGCCAGCAGCCCGGATAGATCACCCCTCCACTTT
TRBD2,TRBJ2-5,TRBV11-3,few,CASSSGTSGVPSETQYF,TGTGCCAGCAGCTCCGGGACTAGCGGGGTACCGTCGGAGACCCAGTACTTC
.,TRBJ2-7,TRBV5-1,few,CASSEQQPGEQYF,TGCGCCAGCAGCGAGCAGCAGCCGGGGGAGCAGTACTTC
.,TRBJ2-5,TRBV6-6,.,CASSPMLQETQYF,TGTGCCAGCTCCCCCATGCTCCAAGAGACCCAGTACTTC
TRBD1,TRBJ2-3,TRBV24-1,few,CATSDPGQGTTDTQYF,TGTGCCACCAGTGACCCGGGACAGGGGACGACAGATACGCAGTATTTT
.,TRBJ1-5,TRBV4-3,few,CASSPTGRGNQPQHF,TGCGCCAGCAGCCCAACAGGAAGGGGCAATCAGCCCCAGCATTTT
.,TRBJ1-2,TRBV12-3/TRBV12-4,.,CASSSGPGGYTF,TGTGCCAGCAGTTCCGGGCCTGGGGGCTACACCTTC
.,TRBJ2-1,TRBV29-1,.,CSVLGRASRNNEQFF,TGCAGCGTTCTGGGCCGGGCCTCGAGGAACAATGAGCAGTTCTTC
.,TRBJ1-2,TRBV29-1,few,CSVAGGLDYGYTF,TGCAGCGTTGCCGGGGGGCTAGACTATGGCTACACCTTC
.,TRBJ1-2,TRBV12-3/TRBV12-4,few,CASSFSDYGYTF,TGTGCCAGCAGTTTCTCCGACTATGGCTACACCTTC
.,TRBJ1-5,TRBV6-1,many,CASSLEQPFNQPQHF,TGTGCCAGCAGCCTAGAACAGCCTTTCAATCAGCCCCAGCATTTT
.,TRBJ2-3,TRBV5-6,many,CASSRAGTDTQYF,TGTGCCAGCAGCCGGGCCGGCACAGATACGCAGTATTTT
.,TRBJ2-4,TRBV7-9,few,CASSPRVRALAKNIQYF,TGTGCCAGCAGCCCCCGCGTCAGGGCGCTAGCCAAAAACATTCAGTACTTC
.,TRBJ1-5,TRBV6-5,few,CASRKGGGQVFRNQPQHF,TGTGCCAGCAGGAAGGGGGGGGGGCAGGTTTTTCGCAATCAGCCCCAGCATTTT
.,TRBJ2-6,TRBV7-3,few,CASSLQRANVLTF,TGTGCCAGCAGCTTACAGCGGGCCAACGTCCTGACTTTC
.,TRBJ2-7,TRBV7-2,many,CASSLRQNYEQYF,TGTGCCAGCAGCTTACGCCAAAACTACGAGCAGTACTTC
.,TRBJ1-2,TRBV5-6,.,CASSKGRYYGYTF,TGTGCCAGCAGCAAAGGGAGATACTATGGCTACACCTTC
.,TRBJ1-5,TRBV28,few,CASTQSGAPGNQPQHF,TGTGCCAGCACCCAATCTGGGGCGCCGGGCAATCAGCCCCAGCATTTT
.,TRBJ1-3,TRBV4-1,.,CASSRVGAGNTIYF,TGCGCCAGCAGCCGGGTTGGGGCTGGAAACACCATATATTTT
.,TRBJ2-2,TRBV12-3/TRBV12-4,many,CASSFRGPGELFF,TGTGCCAGCAGTTTCCGGGGGCCCGGGGAGCTGTTTTTT
.,TRBJ2-2,TRBV5-1,.,CASKEAGELFF,TGCGCCAGCAAAGAGGCCGGGGAGCTGTTTTTT
.,TRBJ2-5,TRBV3-1,few,CASSRPGTGQETQYF,TGTGCCAGCAGCCGTCCAGGAACGGGCCAAGAGACCCAGTACTTC
TRBD2,TRBJ2-1,TRBV15,few,CATSRGGTSGYNEQFF,TGTGCCACCAGCAGAGGTGGGACTAGCGGATACAATGAGCAGTTCTTC
.,TRBJ1-2,TRBV4-2,few,CASSQDPGVYGYTF,TGTGCCAGCAGCCAAGATCCCGGGGTCTATGGCTACACCTTC
.,TRBJ2-1,TRBV11-3,few,CASSLEFRDEQFF,TGTGCCAGCAGCCTGGAGTTCCGGGATGAGCAGTTCTTC
.,TRBJ1-2,TRBV5-1,.,CASSLGSLAGGYTF,TGCGCCAGCAGCTTGGGCTCTCTGGCCGGTGGCTACACCTTC